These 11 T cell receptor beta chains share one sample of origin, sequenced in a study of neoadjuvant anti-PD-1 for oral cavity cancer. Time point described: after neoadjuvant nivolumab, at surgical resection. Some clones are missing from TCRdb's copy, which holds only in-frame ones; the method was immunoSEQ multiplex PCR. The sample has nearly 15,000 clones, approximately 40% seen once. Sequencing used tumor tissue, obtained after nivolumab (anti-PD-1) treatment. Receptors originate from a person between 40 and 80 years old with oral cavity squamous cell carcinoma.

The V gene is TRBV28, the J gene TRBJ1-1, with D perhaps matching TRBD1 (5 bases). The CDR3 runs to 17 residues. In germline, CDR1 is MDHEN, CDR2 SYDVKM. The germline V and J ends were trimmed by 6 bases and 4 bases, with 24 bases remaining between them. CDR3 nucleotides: TGTGCCAGCAGCCTAACCCATTGGGGGAGAGGCCCCACTGAAGCTTTCTTT. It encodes CASSLTHWGRGPTEAFF.

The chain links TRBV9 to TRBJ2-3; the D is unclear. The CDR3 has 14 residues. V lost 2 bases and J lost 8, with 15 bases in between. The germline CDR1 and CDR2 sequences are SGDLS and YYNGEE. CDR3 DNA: TGTGCCAGCAGCGTGCGCGGAGACCAGATTACGCAGTATTTT. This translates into CASSVRGDQITQYF.

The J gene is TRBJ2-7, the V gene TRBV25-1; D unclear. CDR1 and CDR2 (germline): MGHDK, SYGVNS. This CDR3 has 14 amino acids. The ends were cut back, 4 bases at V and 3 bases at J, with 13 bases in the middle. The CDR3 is CASSVDFSDYEQYF. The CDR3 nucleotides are TGTGCCAGCAGTGTAGATTTCAGCGACTACGAGCAGTACTTC.

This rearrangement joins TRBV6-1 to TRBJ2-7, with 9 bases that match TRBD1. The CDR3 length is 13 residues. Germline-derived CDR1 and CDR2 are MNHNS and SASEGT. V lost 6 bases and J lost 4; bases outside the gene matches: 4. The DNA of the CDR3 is TGTGCCAGCAGATCGACAGGGGGGTACGAGCAGTACTTC. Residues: CASRSTGGYEQYF.

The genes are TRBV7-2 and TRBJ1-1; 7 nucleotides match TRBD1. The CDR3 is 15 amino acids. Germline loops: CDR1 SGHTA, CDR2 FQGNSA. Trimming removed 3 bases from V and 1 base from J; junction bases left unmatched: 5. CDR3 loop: CASSLTGLGNTEAFF. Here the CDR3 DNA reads TGTGCCAGCAGCTTGACAGGGCTGGGGAACACTGAAGCTTTCTTT.

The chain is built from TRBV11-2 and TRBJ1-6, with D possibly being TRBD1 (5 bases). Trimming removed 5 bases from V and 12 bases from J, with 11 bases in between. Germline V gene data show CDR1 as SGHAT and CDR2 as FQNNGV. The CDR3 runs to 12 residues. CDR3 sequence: CASSPGVRPLHF. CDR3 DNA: TGTGCCAGCAGCCCGGGGGTTCGACCCCTCCACTTT.

The CDR3 DNA sequence: TGTGCCAGCACCGCGGGGGGGCAGGATGAGCAGTTCTTC. It translates to CASTAGGQDEQFF. The rearrangement joins TRBV7-8 to TRBJ2-1; TRBD2 matches 9 bases. Germline V gene lookup returns CDR1 SGHVS and CDR2 FQNEAQ. J was trimmed by 8 bases and V by 7 bases; bases with no gene match: 6. CDR3 length: 13 amino acids.

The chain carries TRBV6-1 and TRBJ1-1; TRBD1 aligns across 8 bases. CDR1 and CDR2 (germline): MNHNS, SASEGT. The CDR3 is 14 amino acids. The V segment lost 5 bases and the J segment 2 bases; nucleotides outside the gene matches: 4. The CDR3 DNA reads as TGTGCCAGCAGTACCGGGACAGGAAACACTGAAGCTTTCTTT. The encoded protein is CASSTGTGNTEAFF.

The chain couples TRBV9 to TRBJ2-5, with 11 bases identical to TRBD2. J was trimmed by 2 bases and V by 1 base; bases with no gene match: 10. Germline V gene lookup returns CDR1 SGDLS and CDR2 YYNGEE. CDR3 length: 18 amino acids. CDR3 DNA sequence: TGTGCCAGCAGCGTACAGGCTAGCGGGGGGCCTAGACAAGAGACCCAGTACTTC. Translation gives CASSVQASGGPRQETQYF.

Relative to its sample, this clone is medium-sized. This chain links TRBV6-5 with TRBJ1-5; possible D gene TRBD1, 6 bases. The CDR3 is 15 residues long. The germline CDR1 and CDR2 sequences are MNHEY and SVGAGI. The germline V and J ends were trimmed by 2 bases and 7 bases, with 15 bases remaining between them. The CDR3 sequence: CASSYSRGEGQPQHF. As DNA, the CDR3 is TGTGCCAGCAGTTACAGCAGGGGCGAGGGACAGCCCCAGCATTTT.

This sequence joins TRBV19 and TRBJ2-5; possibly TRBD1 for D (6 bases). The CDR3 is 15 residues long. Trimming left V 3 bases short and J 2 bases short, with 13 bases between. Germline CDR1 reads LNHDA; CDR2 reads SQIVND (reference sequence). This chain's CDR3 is CASSISPTGQETQYF. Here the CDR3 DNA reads TGTGCCAGTAGTATCTCCCCTACAGGGCAAGAGACCCAGTACTTC.